Listed below are T cell receptor beta chains from one sample, sequenced in a study of cytomegalovirus exposure and HLA in healthy donors. Method: immunoSEQ multiplex PCR; TCRdb's copy keeps in-frame clones and lacks some. The table shows under 150,000 clones, with about 77% occurring only once. The sample consisted of PBMCs. The receptors shown here come from a young woman in good health and CMV-seropositive. CDR3s include the opening cysteine and the closing phenylalanine or tryptophan. The D gene is left open where the match is weak. Clone sizes are given selectively: once, few, many, or a class where the clone is expanded.

d_gene: NA; v_gene: TRBV18; j_gene: TRBJ1-2; abundance: NA; CDR3nt: TGTGCCAGCTCACCTGCTGGCGGGGTTAACTATGGCTACACCTTC; CDR3aa: CASSPAGGVNYGYTF
d_gene: TRBD2; v_gene: TRBV27; j_gene: TRBJ2-5; abundance: few; CDR3nt: TGTGCCAGCAGTTTGTTAGCGGGAGAGGCGGTAGAGACCCAGTACTTC; CDR3aa: CASSLLAGEAVETQYF
d_gene: TRBD1; v_gene: TRBV19; j_gene: TRBJ1-1; abundance: NA; CDR3nt: TGTGCCAGTGGTAACAGGGGATACACTGAAGCTTTCTTT; CDR3aa: CASGNRGYTEAFF
d_gene: NA; v_gene: TRBV7-9; j_gene: TRBJ2-7; abundance: NA; CDR3nt: TGTGCCAGCAGCTTTGACGGGATCTCCTACGAGCAGTACTTC; CDR3aa: CASSFDGISYEQYF
d_gene: NA; v_gene: TRBV6-6; j_gene: TRBJ2-7; abundance: NA; CDR3nt: TGTGCCAGCAGTTACCAGGGTTTACACGAGCAGTACTTC; CDR3aa: CASSYQGLHEQYF
d_gene: TRBD1; v_gene: TRBV5-4; j_gene: TRBJ1-3; abundance: NA; CDR3nt: TGTGCCAGCAGCTTCCAGACAGGGGGCGCGAGCGGAAACACCATATATTTT; CDR3aa: CASSFQTGGASGNTIYF
d_gene: NA; v_gene: TRBV7-9; j_gene: TRBJ2-7; abundance: few; CDR3nt: TGTGCCAGCAGCTTATCAAAGGGACACGTCTCCTACGAGCAGTACTTC; CDR3aa: CASSLSKGHVSYEQYF
d_gene: NA; v_gene: TRBV10-2; j_gene: TRBJ1-2; abundance: NA; CDR3nt: TGCGCCAGCAGTGAGTCAACAGACTATGGCTACACCTTC; CDR3aa: CASSESTDYGYTF
d_gene: NA; v_gene: TRBV4-1; j_gene: TRBJ2-1; abundance: NA; CDR3nt: TGCGCCAGCAGCCAAGATTCTCTACGGAGCTCCTACAATGAGCAGTTCTTC; CDR3aa: CASSQDSLRSSYNEQFF
d_gene: NA; v_gene: TRBV11-3; j_gene: TRBJ1-1; abundance: NA; CDR3nt: TGTGCCAGCAGCTTATCCCTACAGTTGGGGGCGCGGACTGAAGCTTTCTTT; CDR3aa: CASSLSLQLGARTEAFF
d_gene: NA; v_gene: TRBV5-4; j_gene: TRBJ2-3; abundance: few; CDR3nt: TGTGCCAGCAGCTTGGACTCTACAGATACGCAGTATTTT; CDR3aa: CASSLDSTDTQYF
d_gene: NA; v_gene: TRBV7-6; j_gene: TRBJ2-2; abundance: NA; CDR3nt: TGTGCCAGCAGCCCACAAGGGGTCAGGAACACCGGGGAGCTGTTTTTT; CDR3aa: CASSPQGVRNTGELFF
d_gene: NA; v_gene: TRBV4-1; j_gene: TRBJ2-3; abundance: NA; CDR3nt: TGCGCCAGCAGCCTAGCGGCCACAGATACGCAGTATTTT; CDR3aa: CASSLAATDTQYF
d_gene: TRBD2; v_gene: TRBV27; j_gene: TRBJ2-1; abundance: NA; CDR3nt: TGTGCCAGCAGTTTATCTTTCCGGGGGGGCCCAAATGAGCAGTTCTTC; CDR3aa: CASSLSFRGGPNEQFF
d_gene: TRBD1; v_gene: TRBV16; j_gene: TRBJ1-1; abundance: NA; CDR3nt: TGTGCCAGCAGCCCCGGGACAGGGGCTGAAGCTTTCTTT; CDR3aa: CASSPGTGAEAFF
d_gene: NA; v_gene: TRBV7-8; j_gene: TRBJ2-7; abundance: NA; CDR3nt: TGTGCCAGCAGCTTCAGGGGCTCCTACGAGCAGTACTTC; CDR3aa: CASSFRGSYEQYF
d_gene: NA; v_gene: TRBV5-1; j_gene: TRBJ2-5; abundance: NA; CDR3nt: TGCGCCAGCAGCTTGGATAGCGTGACCCAGTACTTC; CDR3aa: CASSLDSVTQYF
d_gene: NA; v_gene: TRBV30; j_gene: TRBJ1-4; abundance: NA; CDR3nt: TGTGCCTGGAGACCCGGGATTCCCAATGAAAAACTGTTTTTT; CDR3aa: CAWRPGIPNEKLFF
d_gene: NA; v_gene: TRBV23-1; j_gene: TRBJ2-5; abundance: NA; CDR3nt: TGCGCCAGCAGTCATACTCTTTTGGGGGGATTCCAAGAGACCCAGTACTTC; CDR3aa: CASSHTLLGGFQETQYF
d_gene: NA; v_gene: TRBV27; j_gene: TRBJ2-7; abundance: NA; CDR3nt: TGTGCCAGCAGTTTTGCGTTGAAATCGTACGAGCAGTACTTC; CDR3aa: CASSFALKSYEQYF